This passage covers 29 T cell receptor beta chains from one sample sequenced in a study of control samples from healthy donors and cancer patients. The data were produced by immunoSEQ multiplex PCR, yet TCRdb's version contains in-frame clones alone and is incomplete. The data contain 120,000 to 150,000 clones, around 94% of them singletons. Sequencing was performed on blood. These receptors were collected from a man aged 40-49 years in good health.

The gene calls are TRBV10-3 and TRBJ2-4, with D possibly TRBD2 on 5 matching bases. Between the trimmed V and J ends, which lost 6 bases and 3 bases, there was a span of 18 bases. Looked up from germline, CDR1 is ENHRY and CDR2 is SYGVKD. This CDR3 has 16 residues. The CDR3 protein is CAISSDSGGGKNIQYF. For the CDR3, the DNA is TGTGCCATCAGCTCGGACTCTGGAGGAGGCAAAAACATTCAGTACTTC.

V usage is TRBV5-5 and J usage is TRBJ1-5; D remains ambiguous. From germline, CDR1 is SGHKS and CDR2 YYEKEE (reference sequence). The CDR3 has 16 amino acids. The germline V and J ends were trimmed by 8 bases and 2 bases, with 20 bases remaining between them. The CDR3: CARRPGGYLGNQPQHF. The CDR3 DNA sequence: TGTGCCAGAAGGCCCGGTGGGTATCTGGGCAATCAGCCCCAGCATTTT.

This rearrangement joins TRBV28 to TRBJ1-3; 8 positions match TRBD1. J was trimmed by 4 bases and V by 5 bases; bases with no gene match: 7. CDR1 is MDHEN and CDR2 is SYDVKM in the germline V gene. The CDR3 has 15 amino acids. The CDR3 bases are TGTGCCAGCAGTCCGACAGGGGTGGGCGGAAACACCATATATTTT. Protein product: CASSPTGVGGNTIYF.

The CDR3 DNA reads as TGTGCCAGCAGCTGGGACAGGGTTGAAGCTTTCTTT. Translation: CASSWDRVEAFF. V is TRBV6-2 or TRBV6-3 and J is TRBJ1-1, with 9 bases identical to TRBD1. CDR3 size: 12 residues. V lost 6 bases to trimming and J lost 7 bases; unmatched junction nucleotides: 3. Germline loops: CDR1 MNHEY, CDR2 SVGEGT.

The chain joins TRBV19 to TRBJ1-2; D call uncertain. The germline gives CDR1 LNHDA, CDR2 SQIVND (reference sequence). CDR3 length: 13 residues. V lost 3 bases to trimming and J lost 5 bases, with 10 bases between them. In DNA form, the CDR3 reads TGTGCCAGTAGTATCTCTCCATCGTATGGCTACACCTTC. This codes for CASSISPSYGYTF.

This clone was observed once. V usage is TRBV19 and J usage is TRBJ1-1; TRBD1 matches at 8 bases. The V gene's germline CDR1 is LNHDA and CDR2 SQIVND (reference sequence). The CDR3 extends over 21 amino acids. With 11 bases clipped from V and 0 bases from J, the junction kept 29 bases outside the gene matches. DNA of the CDR3: TGTGCCTCCTCGTTGACCCGCTATACAGGGGGTTGGGGGAGCATGAACACTGAAGCTTTCTTT. Translated, it gives CASSLTRYTGGWGSMNTEAFF.

The chain carries TRBV11-2 and TRBJ1-6, with a tentative D call TRBD1 (6 bases). Germline CDR1 is SGHAT and CDR2 is FQNNGV. V lost 4 bases and J lost 9, with 16 bases in between. This CDR3 contains 15 residues. Here the CDR3 reads CASSSAGGQGSPLHF. Here the CDR3 DNA reads TGTGCCAGCAGCTCGGCGGGGGGGCAAGGTTCACCCCTCCACTTT.

This clone appeared a single time. This chain links TRBV7-3 with TRBJ2-1; 7 bases fit TRBD2. The length of the CDR3 is 15 residues. V was pared by 5 bases and J by 8 bases, with 12 bases of the junction left unmatched. Germline V gene lookup returns CDR1 SGHTA and CDR2 FQGTGA. The CDR3 bases are TGTGCCAGCAGCCCGCATGGGCGGGGGTTGGATGAGCAGTTCTTC. It encodes CASSPHGRGLDEQFF.

DNA of the CDR3: TGTGCCAGCAGCTTATCGATCCAAGAGACCCAGTACTTC. As protein: CASSLSIQETQYF. The genes are TRBV7-3 and TRBJ2-5; D gene uncertain. The CDR3 has 13 amino acids. The V end lost 2 bases, the J end lost 1 base, and 5 bases lay between the germline ends. Germline V gene lookup returns CDR1 SGHTA and CDR2 FQGTGA.

The chain uses TRBV12-3 or TRBV12-4 and TRBJ2-5; 8 positions agree with TRBD2. CDR3 length: 13 residues. The ends lost 5 bases at V and 4 bases at J; junction bases unmatched: 3. The CDR3 spells CASSMGLVETQYF. The CDR3 DNA is TGTGCCAGCAGTATGGGACTAGTAGAGACCCAGTACTTC.

V usage is TRBV7-8 and J usage is TRBJ1-1; D is ambiguous. The CDR3 loop spans 13 amino acids. Trimming cost V 3 bases and J 3 bases, with 8 bases left between them. From germline, CDR1 is SGHVS and CDR2 FQNEAQ. DNA for the CDR3: TGTGCCAGCAGCTTTCTTACAGACACTGAAGCTTTCTTT. This translates into CASSFLTDTEAFF. The full variable domain, completed using reference TRBV7-8 and TRBJ1-1, is GAGVSQSPRYKVAKRGQDVALRCDPISGHVSLFWYQQALGQGPEFLTYFQNEAQLDKSGLPSDRFFAERPEGSVSTLKIQRTQQEDSAVYLCASSFLTDTEAFFGQGTRLTVV.

CDR3 in DNA: TGTGCCAGCAGTCCAAAGTTATCGACAGGGAGAAACACCATATATTTT. Translating it yields CASSPKLSTGRNTIYF. The rearrangement links TRBV2 to TRBJ1-3, with 7 positions matching TRBD1. Germline CDR1 is SNHLY and CDR2 is FYNNEI. The CDR3 sequence is 16 residues long. J lost 5 bases, V lost 5 bases, and 12 bases had no gene match.

This chain's CDR3 is CASSYPTEQPQHF. DNA for the CDR3: TGTGCCAGCAGTTACCCCACCGAACAGCCCCAGCATTTT. V and J are TRBV6-5 and TRBJ1-5; D remains ambiguous. Per the germline V gene, CDR1 is MNHEY and CDR2 is SVGAGI. V was clipped by 2 bases and J by 7 bases, with 9 bases between them. This CDR3 comprises 13 residues.

This sequence joins TRBV9 and TRBJ2-7; D possibly corresponds to TRBD2 (5 bases). The germline CDR1 and CDR2 sequences are SGDLS and YYNGEE. The CDR3 is made up of 14 amino acids. V lost 0 bases to trimming and J lost 1 base, with 8 bases between them. The DNA of the CDR3 is TGTGCCAGCAGCGTAGATGGGGAGTCCTACGAGCAGTACTTC. Protein: CASSVDGESYEQYF.

The genes are TRBV2 and TRBJ1-5; D is unresolved. Germline V gene lookup returns CDR1 SNHLY and CDR2 FYNNEI. V lost 4 bases, J lost 4 bases, and 8 bases lay in between. The CDR3 sequence is 13 residues long. In nucleotides, the CDR3 is TGTGCCAGCAGTGGTCGGCAGAATCAGCCCCAGCATTTT. It specifies CASSGRQNQPQHF.

The gene calls are TRBV11-2 and TRBJ2-7, with D possibly being TRBD2 (6 bases). This CDR3 is built from 17 residues. Trimming removed 6 bases at V and 0 bases at J, with 21 bases between. From germline, CDR1 is SGHAT and CDR2 FQNNGV. DNA of the CDR3: TGTGCCAGCAGTCTCCAATCCCTCGGGGGACCCTCCTACGAGCAGTACTTC. Translating gives CASSLQSLGGPSYEQYF. The entire variable domain, with the rest obtained from reference TRBV11-2 and TRBJ2-7, is as follows: EAGVAQSPRYKIIEKRQSVAFWCNPISGHATLYWYQQILGQGPKLLIQFQNNGVVDDSQLPKDRFSAERLKGVDSTLKIQPAKLEDSAVYLCASSLQSLGGPSYEQYFGPGTRLTVT.

The chain couples TRBV9 to TRBJ1-2; possible D gene TRBD1, 5 bases. CDR3 length: 15 residues. Trimming removed 0 bases at V and 3 bases at J, with 12 bases between. Per germline, CDR1 SGDLS and CDR2 YYNGEE. This chain's CDR3 is CASSVEEGLDYGYTF. The CDR3 DNA follows: TGTGCCAGCAGCGTAGAGGAGGGGCTCGACTATGGCTACACCTTC.

The chain has TRBV10-3 and TRBJ1-3; a possible D gene is TRBD1 (5 bases). The CDR3 sequence is 14 residues long. Deletions cut 4 bases from V and 0 bases from J, with 7 bases between. The germline gives CDR1 ENHRY, CDR2 SYGVKD. In DNA, the CDR3 is TGTGCCATCAGTGGGGGGTCCTCTGGAAACACCATATATTTT. Translated: CAISGGSSGNTIYF.

In nucleotides, the CDR3 is TGCGCCAGCAGCCAAGATACAGGTGGTAGCTACGAGCAGTACTTC. This codes for CASSQDTGGSYEQYF. The gene calls are TRBV4-3 and TRBJ2-7; D is possibly TRBD1 (5 bases). The CDR3 has 15 residues. Trimming removed 0 bases from V and 3 bases from J, with 12 bases in between. In germline, CDR1 is LGHNA, CDR2 YSLEER.

V usage is TRBV6-5 and J usage is TRBJ1-1; D gene uncertain. The V gene's germline CDR1 is MNHEY and CDR2 SVGAGI. V was trimmed by 0 bases and J by 2 bases, leaving 13 bases between them. CDR3 size: 16 residues. The CDR3 region is CASSYSPRVGNTEAFF. CDR3 DNA sequence: TGTGCCAGCAGTTACTCACCCCGGGTCGGTAACACTGAAGCTTTCTTT.

This clone appeared a few times. The chain employs TRBV28 and TRBJ1-1; no clear D gene. Germline loops: CDR1 MDHEN, CDR2 SYDVKM. The V and J ends lost 1 base and 5 bases respectively, with 5 bases between them. The CDR3 sequence is 12 residues long. The CDR3 coding sequence is TGTGCCAGCAGTTTATATGCTACTGAAGCTTTCTTT. Protein product: CASSLYATEAFF.

The rearrangement links TRBV25-1 to TRBJ2-2; weak D call: TRBD2 (5 bases). V was pared by 3 bases and J by 3 bases, with 5 bases between. Germline V CDR1 and CDR2: MGHDK, SYGVNS. CDR3 length: 13 amino acids. CDR3 amino acids: CASSDGDTGELFF. In DNA, the CDR3 is TGTGCCAGCAGTGACGGGGACACCGGGGAGCTGTTTTTT. The whole variable domain, filled in from reference TRBV25-1 and TRBJ2-2, reads EADIYQTPRYLVIGTGKKITLECSQTMGHDKMYWYQQDPGMELHLIHYSYGVNSTEKGDLSSESTVSRIRTEHFPLTLESARPSHTSQYLCASSDGDTGELFFGEGSRLTVL.

For this clone: Germline and junction disagree at one end, which may indicate a read error. This chain joins TRBV29-1 and TRBJ2-7, with 8 bases fitting TRBD2. The CDR3 runs 12 residues. Per the germline V gene, CDR1 is SQVTM and CDR2 is ANQGSEA. DNA for the CDR3: TGCAGCGTTGAAGATAAGGGACTAGGCCAGCACTTC. Protein sequence: CSVEDKGLGQHF.

The chain carries TRBV6-1 and TRBJ2-7, with D perhaps given as TRBD1 or TRBD2 (5 bases each). V dropped 1 base and J dropped 9 bases, with 13 bases sitting between them. CDR1 is MNHNS, CDR2 SASEGT, per germline. The CDR3 runs 13 residues. The chain's CDR3 is CASSEGEGLLQYF. The CDR3 region has the DNA TGTGCCAGCAGTGAAGGAGAGGGGCTCTTGCAGTACTTC.

The rearrangement links TRBV25-1 to TRBJ2-1; the D gene is possibly TRBD2 (6 bases). The V end lost 9 bases, the J end lost 4 bases, and 19 bases lay between the germline ends. There are 15 residues in the CDR3. Germline CDR1 and CDR2: MGHDK and SYGVNS. CDR3 in DNA: TGTGCCAGTAGTACTTTTGGCGGGACTTACAATGAGCAGTTCTTC. It is translated as CASSTFGGTYNEQFF.

The chain carries TRBV5-1 and TRBJ2-5; the D is unclear. This CDR3 spans 14 amino acids. Trimming stripped 5 bases from V and 0 bases from J, with 11 bases between. The germline gives CDR1 SGHRS, CDR2 YFSETQ. CDR3 nucleotides: TGCGCCAGCAGTCCCGACGGCGACCAAGAGACCCAGTACTTC. Its protein product is CASSPDGDQETQYF.

J is TRBJ1-1 and V is TRBV2, with no clear D. The CDR3 extends over 14 amino acids. Germline CDR1 reads SNHLY; CDR2 reads FYNNEI. Trimming pared 7 bases from V and 1 base from J, leaving 13 bases between. CDR3 sequence reads: CASTLSGPNTEAFF. In nucleotides, the CDR3 is TGTGCCAGCACCCTATCAGGCCCGAACACTGAAGCTTTCTTT.

The gene calls are TRBV12-3 or TRBV12-4 and TRBJ1-2; 7 positions match TRBD1. V was clipped by 6 bases and J by 4 bases; unmatched bases: 5. The CDR3 has 13 residues. The CDR3 loop reads CASRLTGTYGYTF. CDR3 coding DNA: TGTGCCAGCAGGCTGACAGGGACCTATGGCTACACCTTC.

The chain combines TRBV9 with TRBJ1-4; maybe TRBD1 (6 bases). The CDR3 runs 18 residues. CDR1 SGDLS and CDR2 YYNGEE come from the germline V gene. Trimming pared 4 bases from V and 2 bases from J, leaving 21 bases between. CDR3 in amino acids: CASSRGVGGSATNEKLFF. CDR3 sequence (DNA): TGTGCCAGCAGCAGGGGGGTGGGAGGAAGTGCGACTAATGAAAAACTGTTTTTT.